The 29 T cell receptor beta chains below come from one sample, sequenced in a study of blood T cell repertoires in COVID-19. Measured with immunoSEQ multiplex PCR; TCRdb has only the in-frame clones, and not every one. The repertoire consists of more than 200,000 clones, with about nine tenths occurring once and the leading ten covering 6% to 6.5%. Sequenced material: peripheral blood. The receptors here all came from a woman in her 30s with COVID-19, enrolled during active disease.

This clone came up once. In DNA form, the CDR3 reads TGTGCCAGCAGTTACTCTGGGACTAGCGGAACCTACTACGAGCAGTACGTC. Translating gives CASSYSGTSGTYYEQYV. The chain uses TRBV6-2 or TRBV6-3 and TRBJ2-7, with TRBD2 identical over 11 bases. Germline V gives CDR1 MNHEY, CDR2 SVGEGT. The CDR3 runs to 17 residues. The junction had 7 bases not matched to a gene; V was cut back by 0 bases and J by 3 bases.

The chain carries TRBV6-2 or TRBV6-3 and TRBJ2-3, with 13 bases matching TRBD2. From germline, CDR1 is MNHEY and CDR2 SVGEGT. The CDR3 is 18 residues long. With 5 bases clipped from V and 6 bases from J, the junction kept 14 bases outside the gene matches. CDR3 residues: CASSNGLAGVSAGDTQYF. As DNA, the CDR3 is TGTGCCAGCAGTAATGGACTAGCGGGAGTCTCTGCGGGGGATACGCAGTATTTT.

The J gene is TRBJ2-5, the V gene TRBV10-2; 7 positions match TRBD1. Trimming cost V 3 bases and J 5 bases; bases outside gene matches: 9. The germline CDR1 and CDR2 sequences are WSHSY and SAAADI. This CDR3 spans 15 amino acids. The chain's CDR3 is CASSDPVTGDETQYF. The CDR3 DNA reads TGCGCCAGCAGTGATCCGGTCACAGGGGACGAGACCCAGTACTTC.

The chain uses TRBV7-2 and TRBJ1-2, with 7 bases identical to TRBD1. Germline trimming cut 1 base from V and 8 bases from J; bases unmatched to any gene: 7. This CDR3 comprises 14 residues. Germline lookup yields CDR1 SGHTA and CDR2 FQGNSA. CDR3 sequence reads: CASSLGTGHIGYTF. CDR3 DNA: TGTGCCAGCAGCTTAGGGACAGGACATATCGGCTACACCTTC. The entire variable domain, with the rest obtained from reference TRBV7-2 and TRBJ1-2, is as follows: GAGVSQSPSNKVTEKGKDVELRCDPISGHTALYWYRQSLGQGLEFLIYFQGNSAPDKSGLPSDRFSAERTGGSVSTLTIQRTQQEDSAVYLCASSLGTGHIGYTFGSGTRLTVV.

The chain employs TRBV19 and TRBJ2-1; 8 bases are shared with TRBD2. Germline trimming cut 8 bases from V and 10 bases from J; bases unmatched to any gene: 10. This CDR3 spans 13 amino acids. CDR1 and CDR2 from the germline V gene are LNHDA and SQIVND (reference sequence). CDR3 nucleotide sequence: TGTGCCAGTCAAGCGGGAGCGATAGACGAGCAGTTCTTC. Protein: CASQAGAIDEQFF.

The chain recombines TRBV28 with TRBJ2-2; tentatively, D is TRBD1 (6 bases). Germline V CDR1 and CDR2: MDHEN, SYDVKM. There are 15 residues in the CDR3. Trimming cost V 3 bases and J 3 bases, with 11 bases left between them. CDR3 DNA: TGTGCCAGCAGTTTCTTTCACAGGGACACCGGGGAGCTGTTTTTT. This encodes CASSFFHRDTGELFF.

V is TRBV7-8 and J is TRBJ2-7, with 8 bases lining up with TRBD1. The junction had 2 bases not matched to a gene; V was cut back by 1 base and J by 6 bases. Germline loops: CDR1 SGHVS, CDR2 FQNEAQ. The CDR3 totals 13 residues. For the CDR3, the DNA is TGTGCCAGCAGCTTAGGAACAGGGGGCGAGCAGTACTTC. The encoded protein is CASSLGTGGEQYF.

V usage is TRBV5-1 and J usage is TRBJ2-7; D call uncertain. Trimming shortened V by 4 bases and J by 2 bases, and 10 bases separated the two germline ends. The CDR3 sequence is 13 residues long. Germline loops: CDR1 SGHRS, CDR2 YFSETQ. CDR3 protein: CASSPQRTYEQYF. The DNA of the CDR3 is TGCGCCAGCAGCCCACAGAGAACCTACGAGCAGTACTTC.

This clone was seen only once. The chain is built from TRBV16 and TRBJ1-2, with 7 bases identical to TRBD1. With 5 bases clipped from V and 0 bases from J, the junction kept 9 bases outside the gene matches. There are 16 residues in the CDR3. Germline V gene data show CDR1 as KGHSY and CDR2 as FQNENV. CDR3 protein: CASSVGQVLTNYGYTF. The DNA of the CDR3 is TGTGCCAGCAGCGTAGGACAGGTACTGACTAACTATGGCTACACCTTC. Using reference TRBV16 and TRBJ1-2 for the parts outside the CDR3, the full variable domain is GEEVAQTPKHLVRGEGQKAKLYCAPIKGHSYVFWYQQVLKNEFKFLISFQNENVFDETGMPKERFSAKCLPNSPCSLEIQATKLEDSAVYFCASSVGQVLTNYGYTFGSGTRLTVV.

The chain combines TRBV5-1 with TRBJ2-1; D might be TRBD2 (5 bases). CDR1 SGHRS and CDR2 YFSETQ come from the germline V gene. The CDR3 covers 17 residues. Trimming took off 2 bases at V and 0 bases at J, with 15 bases between the two ends. The CDR3 bases are TGCGCCAGCAGCTTAAGACCGGGAAGCAGCTCCTACAATGAGCAGTTCTTC. Amino acid sequence: CASSLRPGSSSYNEQFF.

V and J are TRBV28 and TRBJ2-4; D possibly corresponds to TRBD2 (5 bases). In germline, CDR1 is MDHEN, CDR2 SYDVKM. The CDR3 is made up of 15 amino acids. V was trimmed by 6 bases and J by 0 bases, leaving 12 bases between them. The CDR3, as DNA: TGTGCCAGCAGCTCGCCCGGGGTAGCCAAAAACATTCAGTACTTC. Translated: CASSSPGVAKNIQYF.

This clone was detected once. The chain uses TRBV5-1 and TRBJ2-1, with 10 bases that match TRBD2. CDR3 length: 16 residues. V lost 1 base, J lost 5 bases, and 6 bases stayed unmatched. CDR1 SGHRS and CDR2 YFSETQ come from the germline V gene. CDR3 amino acids: CASSLPSGSDHNEQFF. The DNA of the CDR3 is TGCGCCAGCAGCTTGCCTAGCGGGAGTGATCACAATGAGCAGTTCTTC.

This chain joins TRBV4-1 and TRBJ2-7; D might be TRBD1 (6 bases). The germline V and J ends were trimmed by 2 bases and 6 bases, with 17 bases remaining between them. CDR1 and CDR2 (germline): MGHRA, YSYEKL. CDR3 length: 15 amino acids. This CDR3 is CASSQYLKQGSEQYF. DNA for the CDR3: TGCGCCAGCAGCCAATACCTGAAACAGGGTTCCGAGCAGTACTTC.

This clone was detected only a few times. V usage is TRBV19 and J usage is TRBJ1-5; tentative D call: TRBD1 (5 bases). CDR3 length: 14 residues. V shed 1 base and J shed 5 bases, with 9 bases lying between them. CDR1 is LNHDA, CDR2 SQIVND, per germline (reference sequence). CDR3 bases: TGTGCCAGTAGTATAGGACAGATTGATCAGCCCCAGCATTTT. This encodes CASSIGQIDQPQHF. Variable domain in full (rest from reference TRBV19 and TRBJ1-5): DGGITQSPKYLFRKEGQNVTLSCEQNLNHDAMYWYRQDPGQGLRLIYYSQIVNDFQKGDIAEGYSVSREKKESFPLTVTSAQKNPTAFYLCASSIGQIDQPQHFGDGTRLSIL.

This chain links TRBV5-5 with TRBJ1-2, with TRBD1 matching over 11 bases. Germline trimming cut 3 bases from V and 3 bases from J; bases unmatched to any gene: 10. Germline lookup yields CDR1 SGHKS and CDR2 YYEKEE (reference sequence). The CDR3 is 17 residues long. CDR3 region: CASSSMGQGVRDYGYTF. The CDR3 nucleotides are TGTGCCAGCAGCTCCATGGGACAGGGGGTACGTGACTATGGCTACACCTTC.

The chain combines TRBV5-1 with TRBJ2-1; possible D gene TRBD1, 6 bases. V dropped 4 bases and J dropped 0 bases, with 14 bases sitting between them. This CDR3 contains 16 residues. Germline CDR1 reads SGHRS; CDR2 reads YFSETQ. The DNA for the CDR3 is TGCGCCAGCAGCCGACAGGCAACAAGCTCCTACAATGAGCAGTTCTTC. Translating gives CASSRQATSSYNEQFF. Variable domain in full (rest from reference TRBV5-1 and TRBJ2-1): KAGVTQTPRYLIKTRGQQVTLSCSPISGHRSVSWYQQTPGQGLQFLFEYFSETQRNKGNFPGRFSGRQFSNSRSEMNVSTLELGDSALYLCASSRQATSSYNEQFFGPGTRLTVL.

This chain uses TRBV7-9 with TRBJ2-1; D may be TRBD2 (6 bases). Trimming took 5 bases from V and 0 from J, leaving 14 bases between them. Germline CDR1 is SEHNR and CDR2 is FQNEAQ (reference sequence). This CDR3 is built from 16 residues. CDR3 nucleotides: TGTGCCAGCAGCGTCCGGACGACTAGCTCCTACAATGAGCAGTTCTTC. Translated: CASSVRTTSSYNEQFF. The complete variable domain, with remaining parts taken from reference TRBV7-9 and TRBJ2-1, reads DTGVSQNPRHKITKRGQNVTFRCDPISEHNRLYWYRQTLGQGPEFLTYFQNEAQLEKSRLLSDRFSAERPKGSFSTLEIQRTEQGDSAMYLCASSVRTTSSYNEQFFGPGTRLTVL.

The gene calls are TRBV27 and TRBJ1-6; the D gene is possibly TRBD1 (5 bases). Trimming stripped 8 bases from V and 8 bases from J, with 10 bases between. This CDR3 contains 12 residues. CDR1 MNHEY and CDR2 SMNVEV come from the germline V gene (reference sequence). This chain's CDR3 is CASGSRDSPLHF. In nucleotides, the CDR3 is TGTGCCAGCGGCTCCAGGGATTCACCCCTCCACTTT.

The gene calls are TRBV24-1 and TRBJ2-1; 14 nucleotides line up with TRBD2. V lost 9 bases, J lost 8 bases, and 8 bases stayed unmatched. The CDR3 covers 15 residues. Germline-derived CDR1 and CDR2 are KGHDR and SFDVKD. CDR3 nucleotides: TGTGCCACCCCGGGACTAGCGGGAGTATTCGATGAGCAGTTCTTC. This encodes CATPGLAGVFDEQFF.

The V call is TRBV28, the J call TRBJ1-6; tentative D call: TRBD1 (5 bases). V dropped 3 bases and J dropped 0 bases, with 9 bases sitting between them. The germline V gene has CDR1 MDHEN and CDR2 SYDVKM. The CDR3 spans 16 residues. This CDR3 reads CASSFIGDSYNSPLHF. The CDR3 DNA sequence: TGTGCCAGCAGTTTTATAGGGGACTCCTATAATTCACCCCTCCACTTT. Using reference TRBV28 and TRBJ1-6 for the parts outside the CDR3, the full variable domain is DVKVTQSSRYLVKRTGEKVFLECVQDMDHENMFWYRQDPGLGLRLIYFSYDVKMKEKGDIPEGYSVSREKKERFSLILESASTNQTSMYLCASSFIGDSYNSPLHFGNGTRLTVT.

The chain employs TRBV7-2 and TRBJ2-5, with D maybe TRBD1 (6 bases). CDR3 length equals 14 residues. With 5 bases removed from V and 2 bases from J, the gap between germline ends came to 12 bases. CDR1 and CDR2 (germline): SGHTA, FQGNSA. The CDR3 bases are TGTGCCAGCAGCCTTAACAGGGATCAAGAGACCCAGTACTTC. This gives the protein CASSLNRDQETQYF.

CDR3 sequence (DNA): TGTGCCAGTAGTATCGGACAGCATAGCAATCAGCCCCAGCATTTT. Encoded protein: CASSIGQHSNQPQHF. The genes are TRBV19 and TRBJ1-5, with a possible D match to TRBD1 (6 bases). Deletions cut 3 bases from V and 0 bases from J, with 9 bases between. This CDR3 comprises 15 residues. Per the germline V gene, CDR1 is LNHDA and CDR2 is SQIVND (reference sequence).

This chain connects TRBV6-6 to TRBJ1-2; 9 bases match TRBD1. CDR3 length equals 16 residues. The germline gives CDR1 MNHNY, CDR2 SVGAGI (reference sequence). The V gene end was trimmed by 6 bases and the J gene end by 1 base; junction bases not matched to a gene: 9. Here the CDR3 reads CASSPPPGQGNYGYTF. The CDR3 DNA is TGTGCCAGCAGCCCGCCCCCGGGACAGGGTAACTATGGCTACACCTTC.

The rearrangement joins TRBV7-2 to TRBJ2-7; 7 nucleotides agree with TRBD1. V dropped 2 bases and J dropped 3; count of bases not matched to a gene: 7. The CDR3 totals 15 residues. Germline CDR1 is SGHTA and CDR2 is FQGNSA. The CDR3 protein is CASSLLAGGIYEQYF. The CDR3 bases are TGTGCCAGCAGCTTATTAGCAGGGGGAATCTACGAGCAGTACTTC.

The chain links TRBV6-6 to TRBJ2-6, with TRBD1 matching 7 bases. Germline CDR1 MNHNY, CDR2 SVGAGI (reference sequence). The V gene end was trimmed by 5 bases and the J gene end by 0 bases; junction bases not matched to a gene: 25. The CDR3 covers 23 residues. CDR3: CASSPTPILLAGTVPSGANVLTF. In DNA form, the CDR3 reads TGTGCCAGCAGTCCGACACCGATTTTACTTGCCGGGACAGTTCCCTCTGGGGCCAACGTCCTGACTTTC.

This clone was picked up one time. CDR3: CATSDFRTSDPNEQFF. Written as DNA, the CDR3 is TGTGCCACCAGTGATTTCCGGACTAGCGACCCGAATGAGCAGTTCTTC. This chain links TRBV24-1 with TRBJ2-1, with 9 bases matching TRBD2. The CDR3 length is 16 residues. Germline V gene data show CDR1 as KGHDR and CDR2 as SFDVKD. Trimming took 1 base from V and 7 from J; bases not matched to a gene: 7.

This chain links TRBV27 with TRBJ2-2, with 9 bases that match TRBD2. The germline CDR1 and CDR2 sequences are MNHEY and SMNVEV (reference sequence). There are 20 residues in the CDR3. After removal of 3 bases from V and 0 bases from J, the junction contained 14 bases not matched to a gene. CDR3 nucleotides: TGTGCCAGCAGTTTCCACGGTATGAGCGGGGGGCCCGCGAACACCGGGGAGCTGTTTTTT. This gives the protein CASSFHGMSGGPANTGELFF.

This chain joins TRBV7-9 and TRBJ2-3; D is possibly TRBD2 (6 bases). CDR1 and CDR2 (germline): SEHNR, FQNEAQ (reference sequence). Trimming removed 4 bases at V and 4 bases at J, with 18 bases between. This CDR3 spans 16 amino acids. Here the CDR3 DNA reads TGTGCCAGCAGCTACCCCTCCGGGGAGCGGGCAGATACGCAGTATTTT. Its translation is CASSYPSGERADTQYF.

The chain uses TRBV25-1 and TRBJ2-5, with D unclear. The CDR3 is 13 residues long. V was shortened by 6 bases and J by 2 bases, with 10 bases between the two germline ends. Germline assignment: CDR1 MGHDK and CDR2 SYGVNS. The DNA of the CDR3 is TGTGCCAGCAGCCCCTCGACACAAGAGACCCAGTACTTC. Translated: CASSPSTQETQYF.